Below are 32 T cell receptor beta chains sequenced from a single sample in a study of T cell responses to AZD1222 COVID-19 vaccine. Libraries were prepared by immunoSEQ multiplex PCR; TCRdb keeps only in-frame clonotypes and omits some of them. The sample has 75,000 to 90,000 clones, 89% seen once. The specimen comprised peripheral blood, sampled on day 0 of AZD1222 vaccination. These receptor sequences come from an adult in good health.

By frequency in the sample, this clone is medium-sized (0.01 to 0.1%). V gene TRBV6-4 combines with J gene TRBJ2-1; 8 nucleotides match TRBD2. The CDR3 is 14 amino acids. From germline, CDR1 is MRHNA and CDR2 SNTAGT. With V trimmed by 2 bases and J by 7 bases, 4 bases remained unmatched. The CDR3 DNA reads TGTGCCAGCAGTGACAGTTCGGGGGGGAATGAGCAGTTCTTC. It encodes CASSDSSGGNEQFF.

This chain joins TRBV19 and TRBJ2-7; tentative D call: TRBD2 (6 bases). Germline loops: CDR1 LNHDA, CDR2 SQIVND (reference sequence). The CDR3 covers 15 residues. V was trimmed by 0 bases and J by 6 bases, leaving 15 bases between them. CDR3 sequence (DNA): TGTGCCAGTAGTATAGATCCGGCTAGCGATACCGAGCAGTACTTC. This gives the protein CASSIDPASDTEQYF. The full variable domain, rest sourced from reference TRBV19 and TRBJ2-7, is DGGITQSPKYLFRKEGQNVTLSCEQNLNHDAMYWYRQDPGQGLRLIYYSQIVNDFQKGDIAEGYSVSREKKESFPLTVTSAQKNPTAFYLCASSIDPASDTEQYFGPGTRLTVT.

The chain is built from TRBV4-1 and TRBJ2-7; 7 bases match TRBD2. The CDR3 has 15 amino acids. Looked up from germline, CDR1 is MGHRA and CDR2 is YSYEKL. Trimming at V came to 0 bases and at J to 4 bases, leaving 6 bases not matched to a gene. This CDR3 reads CASSQDKREVYEQYF. CDR3 coding DNA: TGCGCCAGCAGCCAAGATAAGCGGGAAGTGTACGAGCAGTACTTC.

Only one count was recorded for this clone. The chain combines TRBV2 with TRBJ1-2, with a tentative D call TRBD1 (6 bases). Trimming stripped 2 bases from V and 4 bases from J, with 14 bases between. Germline-derived CDR1 and CDR2 are SNHLY and FYNNEI. This CDR3 contains 15 residues. CDR3 loop: CASSELGGTGYGYTF. The CDR3 DNA is TGTGCCAGCAGTGAACTAGGGGGTACCGGCTATGGCTACACCTTC.

The gene calls are TRBV27 and TRBJ2-5; the D gene could be TRBD1 or TRBD2 (5 bases each). CDR3 length: 17 amino acids. V gave up 5 bases and J gave up 5 bases, with 24 bases separating them. The V gene's germline CDR1 is MNHEY and CDR2 SMNVEV (reference sequence). The CDR3 here is CASSLLALGVRRETQYF. The CDR3 nucleotides read TGTGCCAGCAGTCTCCTCGCGTTGGGGGTCCGTAGGGAGACCCAGTACTTC.

The chain combines TRBV7-2 with TRBJ2-7; D is tentatively TRBD1 or TRBD2 (5 bases each). The length of the CDR3 is 13 residues. The germline gives CDR1 SGHTA, CDR2 FQGNSA. V lost 4 bases to trimming and J lost 7 bases, with 14 bases between them. The CDR3 is CASSSGPALEQYF. The DNA for the CDR3 is TGTGCCAGCAGCTCGGGACCAGCCTTGGAGCAGTACTTC.

This rearrangement joins TRBV7-3 to TRBJ1-1; D gene unclear. The CDR3 covers 13 residues. Trimming pared 3 bases from V and 1 base from J, leaving 6 bases between. Germline V CDR1 and CDR2: SGHTA, FQGTGA. CDR3 sequence: CASSFFSNTEAFF. The CDR3 bases are TGTGCCAGCAGCTTCTTCTCGAACACTGAAGCTTTCTTT.

The chain has TRBV6-5 and TRBJ1-5; D unclear. This CDR3 has 13 amino acids. V gave up 2 bases and J gave up 4 bases, with 6 bases separating them. Germline V gene sequence: CDR1 MNHEY, CDR2 SVGAGI. CDR3 nucleotide sequence: TGTGCCAGCAGTTACGGGAGAAATCAGCCCCAGCATTTT. The encoded protein is CASSYGRNQPQHF.

The chain uses TRBV14 and TRBJ2-1; D call uncertain. This CDR3 has 13 amino acids. Trimming left V 3 bases short and J 7 bases short, with 10 bases between. Germline V gives CDR1 SGHDN, CDR2 FVKESK. CDR3: CASSQIDLNEQFF. In DNA form, the CDR3 reads TGTGCCAGCAGCCAGATAGACTTAAATGAGCAGTTCTTC. Drawing the rest from reference TRBV14 and TRBJ2-1, the complete variable domain is EAGVTQFPSHSVIEKGQTVTLRCDPISGHDNLYWYRRVMGKEIKFLLHFVKESKQDESGMPNNRFLAERTGGTYSTLKVQPAELEDSGVYFCASSQIDLNEQFFGPGTRLTVL.

The sample holds a few counts of this clone. The V call is TRBV2, the J call TRBJ2-1; 10 bases align to TRBD2. Losses at the gene ends were 1 base for V and 3 bases for J; bases not matched to a gene: 6. Germline lookup yields CDR1 SNHLY and CDR2 FYNNEI. The CDR3 is 17 amino acids. The CDR3 coding sequence is TGTGCCAGCAGTGAAGAGCCTAGCGGGAGATACTACAATGAGCAGTTCTTC. Protein sequence: CASSEEPSGRYYNEQFF.

The chain combines TRBV3-1 (or the pseudogene TRBV3-2) with TRBJ1-1, with D possibly matching TRBD1 (5 bases). Germline V CDR1 and CDR2: LGHDT, YNNKEL (reference sequence). This CDR3 comprises 12 residues. The germline V and J ends were trimmed by 6 bases and 2 bases, with 7 bases remaining between them. The CDR3, as DNA: TGTGCCAGCAGGGGGCGAAACACTGAAGCTTTCTTT. As protein: CASRGRNTEAFF.

The chain has TRBV7-3 and TRBJ2-1; D is ambiguous. Germline CDR1 and CDR2: SGHTA and FQGTGA. This CDR3 is 13 amino acids long. Trimming took off 2 bases at V and 4 bases at J, with 6 bases between the two ends. The CDR3 nucleotides are TGTGCCAGCAGCTTAGACTTTTACAATGAGCAGTTCTTC. It encodes CASSLDFYNEQFF.

The chain is built from TRBV9 and TRBJ2-1; TRBD2 matches at 12 bases. J lost 6 bases, V lost 3 bases, and 7 bases had no gene match. Germline lookup yields CDR1 SGDLS and CDR2 YYNGEE. The length of the CDR3 is 16 residues. As DNA, the CDR3 is TGTGCCAGCAGCGCCCGACTAGCGGGAGCGGGCAATGAGCAGTTCTTC. Translation: CASSARLAGAGNEQFF.

This clone has just a few counts. CDR3 in DNA: TGCGCCAGCAGCTTGGCTGCACCCCGGACCCTAAAAGCCAATTACGAGCAGTACTTC. Translated, it gives CASSLAAPRTLKANYEQYF. V is TRBV5-1 and J is TRBJ2-7; unclear D gene. The CDR3 is 19 amino acids. Trimming pared 0 bases from V and 4 bases from J, leaving 26 bases between. Germline assignment: CDR1 SGHRS and CDR2 YFSETQ.

The CDR3: CASTVGQGGYGYTF. Here the CDR3 DNA reads TGTGCCAGCACCGTAGGACAGGGTGGATATGGCTACACCTTC. The chain uses TRBV7-9 and TRBJ1-2; 8 bases map to TRBD1. The germline V gene encodes CDR1 SEHNR and CDR2 FQNEAQ (reference sequence). J gave up 5 bases and V 7 bases, and 9 bases lay outside the gene matches. CDR3 size: 14 residues.

V usage is TRBV2 and J usage is TRBJ2-3; 7 bases are shared with TRBD1. Losses at the gene ends were 5 bases for V and 8 bases for J; bases not matched to a gene: 25. The CDR3 contains 19 residues. Germline V gene lookup returns CDR1 SNHLY and CDR2 FYNNEI. The CDR3 sequence is CASSFRKLQGTHAHRTQYF. The CDR3 DNA sequence: TGTGCCAGCAGTTTCCGAAAACTACAGGGGACCCACGCACATCGTACGCAGTATTTT. The whole variable domain, remainder taken from reference TRBV2 and TRBJ2-3, is EPEVTQTPSHQVTQMGQEVILRCVPISNHLYFYWYRQILGQKVEFLVSFYNNEISEKSEIFDDQFSVERPDGSNFTLKIRSTKLEDSAMYFCASSFRKLQGTHAHRTQYFGPGTRLTVL.

V usage is TRBV30 and J usage is TRBJ1-1, with 7 bases that match TRBD1. CDR1 is GTSNPN, CDR2 SVGIG, per germline (reference sequence). V was clipped by 5 bases and J by 5 bases; unmatched bases: 8. CDR3 length equals 13 residues. CDR3 loop: CAWEDRVGTEAFF. CDR3 in DNA: TGTGCCTGGGAAGACAGGGTTGGAACTGAAGCTTTCTTT.

The chain is built from TRBV6-5 and TRBJ1-1, with D uncertain. The CDR3 contains 15 residues. Trimming removed 4 bases at V and 0 bases at J, with 12 bases between. The germline V gene has CDR1 MNHEY and CDR2 SVGAGI. The CDR3 DNA reads as TGTGCCAGCAGTTTCTTATCTGGGATGAACACTGAAGCTTTCTTT. Encoded protein: CASSFLSGMNTEAFF.

The chain employs TRBV7-9 and TRBJ2-2; no clear D. Germline assignment: CDR1 SEHNR and CDR2 FQNEAQ (reference sequence). With 2 bases removed from V and 7 bases from J, the gap between germline ends came to 8 bases. CDR3 length: 13 amino acids. The CDR3 loop is CASSLSRDGELFF. The CDR3 region has the DNA TGTGCCAGCAGCTTATCCCGTGACGGGGAGCTGTTTTTT.

The V call is TRBV5-1, the J call TRBJ1-3; D gene uncertain. Germline V lookup: CDR1 SGHRS, CDR2 YFSETQ. The CDR3 is 15 residues long. V lost 2 bases, J lost 0 bases, and 9 bases lay in between. CDR3: CASSLGRNSGNTIYF. The CDR3 coding sequence is TGCGCCAGCAGCTTAGGACGGAACTCTGGAAACACCATATATTTT. The variable domain in full, with the rest retrieved from reference TRBV5-1 and TRBJ1-3, is KAGVTQTPRYLIKTRGQQVTLSCSPISGHRSVSWYQQTPGQGLQFLFEYFSETQRNKGNFPGRFSGRQFSNSRSEMNVSTLELGDSALYLCASSLGRNSGNTIYFGEGSWLTVV.

The rearrangement joins TRBV2 to TRBJ2-6; D is perhaps TRBD1 (6 bases). From germline, CDR1 is SNHLY and CDR2 FYNNEI. The V gene lost 7 bases and the J gene lost 4 bases, with 17 bases spanning the gap. The CDR3 has 16 amino acids. This chain's CDR3 is CASTRDTLAGANVLTF. CDR3 sequence (DNA): TGTGCCAGCACCAGGGACACCCTGGCGGGGGCCAACGTCCTGACTTTC.

The chain recombines TRBV5-1 with TRBJ1-4; the match to TRBD1 covers 9 bases. Germline V gene sequence: CDR1 SGHRS, CDR2 YFSETQ. The CDR3 extends over 14 amino acids. Germline trimming cut 3 bases from V and 10 bases from J; bases unmatched to any gene: 7. The CDR3 protein is CASSSGQGPGKLFF. The CDR3 bases are TGCGCCAGCAGCTCTGGACAGGGGCCAGGAAAACTGTTTTTT.

The rearrangement joins TRBV9 to TRBJ1-2; D not resolved. Trimming left V 8 bases short and J 2 bases short, with 16 bases between. Germline lookup yields CDR1 SGDLS and CDR2 YYNGEE. The CDR3 runs to 14 residues. The CDR3, as DNA: TGTGCCAGTTCACCGGGATCCTCGAACTATGGCTACACCTTC. Its protein product is CASSPGSSNYGYTF.

The chain recombines TRBV7-9 with TRBJ2-1; D is uncertain. CDR1 and CDR2 from the germline V gene are SEHNR and FQNEAQ (reference sequence). The CDR3 has 14 residues. The ends were cut back, 1 base at V and 7 bases at J, with 11 bases in the middle. The CDR3 reads CASSLGHRGNEQFF. CDR3 coding DNA: TGTGCCAGCAGCTTAGGGCACAGAGGTAATGAGCAGTTCTTC.

The chain couples TRBV11-1 to TRBJ2-1; TRBD1 might be the D (6 bases). Germline loops: CDR1 SGHAT, CDR2 FQDESV (reference sequence). The CDR3 runs to 15 residues. Trimming stripped 2 bases from V and 0 bases from J, with 8 bases between. CDR3 sequence reads: CASSLRGSSYNEQFF. The DNA of the CDR3 is TGTGCCAGCAGCTTAAGGGGGAGCTCCTACAATGAGCAGTTCTTC. Filled out from reference TRBV11-1 and TRBJ2-1, the complete variable domain reads EAEVAQSPRYKITEKSQAVAFWCDPISGHATLYWYRQILGQGPELLVQFQDESVVDDSQLPKDRFSAERLKGVDSTLKIQPAELGDSAMYLCASSLRGSSYNEQFFGPGTRLTVL.

This clone has a handful of counts. The chain combines TRBV19 with TRBJ1-5; the match to TRBD1 covers 7 bases. There are 13 residues in the CDR3. V lost 2 bases to trimming and J lost 8 bases; unmatched junction nucleotides: 3. Per germline, CDR1 LNHDA and CDR2 SQIVND (reference sequence). CDR3 protein: CASSIRDSEPQHF. The CDR3 DNA follows: TGTGCCAGTAGTATACGGGACAGTGAGCCCCAGCATTTT.

The chain links TRBV2 to TRBJ2-5; D call uncertain. V lost 8 bases, J lost 5 bases, and 12 bases lay in between. This CDR3 spans 12 amino acids. The V gene's germline CDR1 is SNHLY and CDR2 FYNNEI. The CDR3 DNA sequence: TGTGCCAGCGGAGAGGTCCAGGAGACCCAGTACTTC. Encoded protein: CASGEVQETQYF.

The chain links TRBV18 to TRBJ2-5, with 11 positions matching TRBD2. Trimming at V came to 1 base and at J to 5 bases, leaving 3 bases not matched to a gene. Germline CDR1 and CDR2: KGHSH and LQKENI. CDR3 length: 15 residues. CDR3 sequence: CASSPLAGGTETQYF. For the CDR3, the DNA is TGTGCCAGCTCACCACTAGCGGGGGGGACGGAGACCCAGTACTTC.

This clone was detected a few times. The chain couples TRBV6-2 or TRBV6-3 to TRBJ1-6; D not resolved. From germline, CDR1 is MNHEY and CDR2 SVGEGT. The CDR3 loop spans 13 amino acids. V was cut by 2 bases and J by 5 bases, with 4 bases left in between. The chain's CDR3 is CASSYRDNSPLHF. In DNA, the CDR3 is TGTGCCAGCAGTTACAGGGATAATTCACCCCTCCACTTT.

The chain links TRBV4-3 to TRBJ1-3; the D is unclear. Germline lookup yields CDR1 LGHNA and CDR2 YSLEER. The CDR3 contains 18 residues. Trimming took 0 bases from V and 0 from J, leaving 15 bases between them. CDR3: CASSQDRREIASGNTIYF. The CDR3 bases are TGCGCCAGCAGCCAAGATCGGAGGGAGATCGCCTCTGGAAACACCATATATTTT.

This chain connects TRBV19 to TRBJ2-3; 8 nucleotides agree with TRBD2. The ends lost 4 bases at V and 0 bases at J; junction bases unmatched: 12. Germline V gene sequence: CDR1 LNHDA, CDR2 SQIVND (reference sequence). The CDR3 has 18 amino acids. The CDR3 DNA follows: TGTGCCAGTAGTAGCCCTTGGCGGGAGGAGTCTAGCACAGATACGCAGTATTTT. Encoded protein: CASSSPWREESSTDTQYF.

This clone was seen more than once but under ten times. The chain has TRBV6-4 and TRBJ1-2; weak D call: TRBD1 (5 bases). Germline values: CDR1 MRHNA, CDR2 SNTAGT. Deletions cut 2 bases from V and 4 bases from J, with 11 bases between. The CDR3 covers 14 residues. DNA of the CDR3: TGTGCCAGCAGTGACGGCAGGGAGGGCTATGGCTACACCTTC. Protein: CASSDGREGYGYTF.